Following are 19 T cell receptor beta chains from one sample sequenced in a study of cytomegalovirus exposure and HLA in healthy donors. The PCR contained 60 Vbeta and 13 Jbeta primers. Produced via immunoSEQ multiplex PCR; TCRdb's table is partial and in-frame only. The repertoire holds 95,000 to 100,000 clones, with roughly 80% as singletons. Material: PBMCs. The receptors were sampled from a woman in her fifties or sixties in good health and CMV-seronegative.

This clone has a single count. The chain uses TRBV7-2 and TRBJ1-1; D may be TRBD1 (6 bases). From germline, CDR1 is SGHTA and CDR2 FQGNSA. CDR3 length equals 15 residues. Trimming left V 0 bases short and J 5 bases short, with 13 bases between. The CDR3 here is CASSLARAGETEAFF. The CDR3 region has the DNA TGTGCCAGCAGCTTAGCGCGGGCAGGGGAAACTGAAGCTTTCTTT.

This clone showed up just a few times. The junction departs from germline at one end; a sequencing error may be responsible. The CDR3 here is CSSSWGLYGYTF. The DNA of the CDR3 is TGTTCCAGCAGCTGGGGACTCTATGGCTACACCTTC. This chain joins TRBV7-9 and TRBJ1-2; D might be TRBD1 (5 bases). There are 12 residues in the CDR3. The germline gives CDR1 SEHNR, CDR2 FQNEAQ (reference sequence).

The chain recombines TRBV9 with TRBJ1-2, with TRBD1 as a possible D gene (5 bases). The CDR3 sequence is 14 residues long. Germline lookup yields CDR1 SGDLS and CDR2 YYNGEE. The ends were cut back, 2 bases at V and 2 bases at J, with 10 bases in the middle. CDR3 loop: CASSVGRANYGYTF. The CDR3 DNA follows: TGTGCCAGCAGCGTTGGCAGGGCAAACTATGGCTACACCTTC.

J is TRBJ1-1 and V is TRBV7-8; TRBD1 might be the D (6 bases). Trimming stripped 3 bases from V and 3 bases from J, with 14 bases between. Germline V CDR1 and CDR2: SGHVS, FQNEAQ. This CDR3 contains 15 residues. CDR3 nucleotide sequence: TGTGCCAGCAGCTTTGGGACAATAAGGGACACTGAAGCTTTCTTT. Translating gives CASSFGTIRDTEAFF.

The chain recombines TRBV4-1 with TRBJ1-6; 8 nucleotides line up with TRBD1. J lost 5 bases, V lost 3 bases, and 9 bases had no gene match. This CDR3 spans 17 amino acids. Germline values: CDR1 MGHRA, CDR2 YSYEKL. In nucleotides, the CDR3 is TGCGCCAGCAGCCAGGCCCGACAGGGGATAGATAATTCACCCCTCCACTTT. It encodes CASSQARQGIDNSPLHF.

The gene calls are TRBV5-1 and TRBJ1-1; weak D call: TRBD1 (5 bases). CDR1 SGHRS and CDR2 YFSETQ come from the germline V gene. The length of the CDR3 is 14 residues. V lost 4 bases and J lost 2, with 12 bases in between. CDR3 in DNA: TGCGCCAGCAGCGGGGGGGTAGGAAACACTGAAGCTTTCTTT. Its translation is CASSGGVGNTEAFF.

This chain links TRBV7-2 with TRBJ2-2; 7 bases match TRBD1. Germline CDR1 reads SGHTA; CDR2 reads FQGNSA. The CDR3 contains 16 residues. The V gene end was trimmed by 5 bases and the J gene end by 1 base; junction bases not matched to a gene: 7. Written as DNA, the CDR3 is TGTGCCAGCAGCCTAAGGGGACAGTTGAACACCGGGGAGCTGTTTTTT. Residues: CASSLRGQLNTGELFF.

This chain connects TRBV29-1 to TRBJ2-5; possible D gene TRBD2, 6 bases. V gave up 4 bases and J gave up 4 bases, with 10 bases separating them. The CDR3 has 12 residues. CDR1 SQVTM and CDR2 ANQGSEA come from the germline V gene. The CDR3 protein is CSVVEGAETQYF. Written as DNA, the CDR3 is TGCAGCGTTGTGGAGGGAGCAGAGACCCAGTACTTC. Filled out from reference TRBV29-1 and TRBJ2-5, the complete variable domain reads SAVISQKPSRDICQRGTSLTIQCQVDSQVTMMFWYRQQPGQSLTLIATANQGSEATYESGFVIDKFPISRPNLTFSTLTVSNMSPEDSSIYLCSVVEGAETQYFGPGTRLLVL.

The chain employs TRBV23-1 and TRBJ1-5; D is ambiguous. TRBV23-1 is assigned to the ORF class and has an uncertain function. Trimming removed 2 bases from V and 5 bases from J, with 7 bases in between. This CDR3 is built from 13 residues. CDR3 DNA: TGCGCCAGCAGTCAACGACACGATCAGCCCCAGCATTTT. Translation: CASSQRHDQPQHF.

This chain links TRBV5-8 with TRBJ2-1; D might be TRBD2 (5 bases). The length of the CDR3 is 11 residues. Germline-derived CDR1 and CDR2 are SGHTS and YDEGEE. Trimming removed 5 bases at V and 5 bases at J, with 5 bases between. CDR3 region: CASRRDNEQFF. The CDR3 nucleotides are TGTGCCAGCAGGAGGGACAATGAGCAGTTCTTC.

The chain uses TRBV28 and TRBJ2-5; no clear D gene. CDR3 size: 13 residues. V was cut by 1 base and J by 2 bases, with 5 bases left in between. Germline V gene sequence: CDR1 MDHEN, CDR2 SYDVKM. The CDR3 bases are TGTGCCAGCAGTTTATACTCGCAAGAGACCCAGTACTTC. Amino acids: CASSLYSQETQYF.

This rearrangement joins TRBV7-6 to TRBJ2-3; D not resolved. This CDR3 is 15 amino acids long. The germline gives CDR1 SGHVS, CDR2 FNYEAQ. V was pared by 2 bases and J by 0 bases, with 9 bases between. The CDR3 DNA sequence: TGTGCCAGCAGCTTAACCAACTCTAGCACAGATACGCAGTATTTT. This translates into CASSLTNSSTDTQYF.

The chain joins TRBV4-1 to TRBJ1-1; D is possibly TRBD1 (6 bases). Germline-derived CDR1 and CDR2 are MGHRA and YSYEKL. The germline V and J ends were trimmed by 1 base and 4 bases, with 10 bases remaining between them. The CDR3 is 14 amino acids. The CDR3 DNA is TGCGCCAGCAGCCAAGGGAGGGGGGGCACTGAAGCTTTCTTT. It codes for CASSQGRGGTEAFF.

This sequence joins TRBV19 and TRBJ2-2, with D maybe TRBD1 (6 bases). This CDR3 comprises 14 residues. Germline V CDR1 and CDR2: LNHDA, SQIVND (reference sequence). The V gene lost 7 bases and the J gene lost 0 bases, with 9 bases spanning the gap. The CDR3 reads CASNDRTNTGELFF. The DNA of the CDR3 is TGTGCCAGTAATGACAGGACGAACACCGGGGAGCTGTTTTTT.

There are a few counts of this clone. V is TRBV27 and J is TRBJ2-3; D is undetermined. With 6 bases removed from V and 2 bases from J, the gap between germline ends came to 15 bases. This CDR3 contains 15 residues. Germline lookup yields CDR1 MNHEY and CDR2 SMNVEV (reference sequence). DNA for the CDR3: TGTGCCAGCAGCTTACAACAGTACCCCACAGATACGCAGTATTTT. Protein product: CASSLQQYPTDTQYF.

CDR3 nucleotide sequence: TGTGCCAGCTCACCCCCGGGACTTCCTCAAGAGACCCAGTACTTC. Its translation is CASSPPGLPQETQYF. This sequence joins TRBV18 and TRBJ2-5; possibly TRBD2 for D (6 bases). Trimming took 3 bases from V and 2 from J, leaving 13 bases between them. The CDR3 length is 15 residues. Germline loops: CDR1 KGHSH, CDR2 LQKENI.

The chain employs TRBV5-6 and TRBJ2-7; D possibly corresponds to TRBD2 (6 bases). The CDR3 spans 18 residues. Germline V lookup: CDR1 SGHDT, CDR2 YYEEEE. The V gene lost 2 bases and the J gene lost 1 base, with 22 bases spanning the gap. The CDR3 bases are TGTGCCAGCAGCTTTCCCCCCCTTGGCGGGGCAATTTCCTACGAGCAGTACTTC. This sequence encodes CASSFPPLGGAISYEQYF.

The genes are TRBV28 and TRBJ1-1; 8 bases line up with TRBD1. Germline V lookup: CDR1 MDHEN, CDR2 SYDVKM. Losses at the gene ends were 7 bases for V and 2 bases for J; bases not matched to a gene: 18. The CDR3 is 18 residues long. The CDR3 DNA reads as TGTGCCAGCACCCCCCCCGGCCAGGGGGCATCCCTCAACACTGAAGCTTTCTTT. Encoded protein: CASTPPGQGASLNTEAFF.

The V and J genes are TRBV7-8 and TRBJ2-3, with D possibly being TRBD1 (6 bases). The CDR3 is 17 amino acids. Germline-derived CDR1 and CDR2 are SGHVS and FQNEAQ. Trimming pared 5 bases from V and 3 bases from J, leaving 21 bases between. The CDR3 sequence: CASSPASGVSRTDTQYF. The CDR3 bases are TGTGCCAGCAGCCCGGCTTCAGGGGTCAGTAGAACAGATACGCAGTATTTT.